This T cell receptor beta chain was observed in a study of blood T cell repertoires in COVID-19. Germline CDR1 is SNHLY and CDR2 is FYNNEI. The V segment lost 4 bases and the J segment 2 bases; nucleotides outside the gene matches: 3. CDR3 length equals 15 residues. Authors' methods: Estimation of nucleated cell counts was performed using reference gene primer amplification. Sequencing was performed with immunoSEQ multiplex PCR; in TCRdb, only in-frame clones are kept and a portion is missing. That table is the source of V, J and clone size, and D and trimming were worked out from the DNA. Of under 300,000 clones in the sample, approximately 91% are singletons; the top ten hold 0.8% to 1%.

The chain recombines TRBV2 with TRBJ2-5; 11 bases fit TRBD2. This receptor was obtained from a woman aged 25-40 years who had recovered from COVID-19. Sequencing used PBMCs or T cells enriched from blood (not recorded which). The DNA of the CDR3 is TGTGCCAGCAGTGGCCTAGCGGGGGGACAAGAGACCCAGTACTTC. This translates into CASSGLAGGQETQYF.